This is a list of T cell receptor beta chains from one sample in a study of T-cell reconstitution after alpha-beta-depleted transplantation in children. TCRdb redid the calling of the PCR reads with MiXCR, one entry per CDR3 protein. The sample holds about 300,000 distinct CDR3 sequences; around 10% are singletons and the top ten take 7% to 9.5%. The material was PBMCs, obtained before TCRalphabeta/CD19-depleted stem cell transplant. Every receptor here comes from a boy under three years old with acute myeloid leukemia, due to receive a stem cell transplant. The CDR3 runs from the conserved cysteine through the conserved F or W. A D gene is named only where the DNA matches it firmly. The size of a clone is reported for some rows only, either as once, few or many, or as a class for expanded clones.

TRBJ1-1,TRBV7-9,TRBD1,few,CASSPWDRGLNTEAFF,TGTGCCAGCAGCCCATGGGACAGGGGCCTGAACACTGAAGCTTTCTTT
TRBJ2-2,TRBV5-4,NA,many,CASSLLTGNTGELFF,TGTGCCAGCAGCCTACTGACGGGGAACACCGGGGAGCTGTTTTTT
TRBJ2-2,TRBV20-1,TRBD2,many,CSARDWSGGAAGELFF,TGCAGTGCTAGAGATTGGAGCGGGGGGGCCGCCGGGGAGCTGTTTTTT
TRBJ2-5,TRBV9,NA,many,CASSPASGNQETQYF,TGTGCCAGCAGCCCGGCATCAGGGAACCAAGAGACCCAGTACTTC
TRBJ1-2,TRBV19,TRBD1,NA,CASSKGDRGLYGYTF,TGTGCCAGTAGTAAGGGGGACAGGGGGCTCTATGGCTACACCTTC
TRBJ2-7,TRBV10-3,NA,many,CAISEGIVDEQYF,TGTGCCATCAGCGAGGGCATCGTGGACGAGCAGTACTTC
TRBJ1-4,TRBV9,TRBD1,many,CASSGTGGEKLFF,TGTGCCAGCAGCGGGACAGGGGGCGAAAAACTGTTTTTT
TRBJ1-2,TRBV7-9,NA,many,CASTPLAALRKGYTF,TGTGCCAGCACCCCTCTGGCAGCCCTACGGAAGGGCTACACCTTC
TRBJ2-3,TRBV12-3/TRBV12-4,NA,many,CASNLPSDTQYF,TGTGCCAGCAACCTCCCCTCAGATACGCAGTATTTT
TRBJ2-5,TRBV9,TRBD2,few,CASSVGGSGGLDQETQYF,TGTGCCAGCAGCGTAGGGGGTAGCGGGGGTCTGGACCAAGAGACCCAGTACTTC
TRBJ2-1,TRBV4-1,NA,many,CATSLGALYNEQFF,TGCGCCACCAGCCTAGGAGCCCTATACAATGAGCAGTTCTTC
TRBJ1-2,TRBV28,NA,NA,CAMGPGLLCSAYTF,TGTGCCATGGGCCCCGGGCTCCTCTGCTCGGCATACACCTTC
TRBJ2-5,TRBV4-2,NA,many,CASSQDQRETQYF,TGTGCCAGCAGCCAAGACCAAAGGGAGACCCAGTACTTC
TRBJ2-3,TRBV6-5,NA,NA,CASSYSRGGGDTQYF,TGTGCCAGCAGTTACTCGAGAGGGGGGGGAGATACGCAGTATTTT
TRBJ2-3,TRBV29-1,NA,many,CSGKESGASTDTQYF,TGCAGCGGAAAAGAGTCGGGGGCCAGCACAGATACGCAGTATTTT
TRBJ2-7,TRBV2,NA,NA,CASSIGFYEQYF,TGTGCCAGCAGTATAGGGTTCTACGAGCAGTACTTC
TRBJ2-2,TRBV29-1,TRBD1,many,CSVAQGTGYTGELFF,TGCAGCGTTGCCCAAGGGACAGGGTACACCGGGGAGCTGTTTTTT
TRBJ2-7,TRBV28,TRBD2,many,CATSLLAGYEQYF,TGTGCCACATCCCTGCTAGCGGGATACGAGCAGTACTTC
TRBJ2-3,TRBV5-1,TRBD1,many,CASGPGQSTDTQYF,TGCGCCAGCGGACCGGGACAGTCCACAGATACGCAGTATTTT
TRBJ2-1,TRBV3-1,NA,many,CASSQGGGSHGRNEQFF,TGTGCCAGCAGCCAAGGAGGGGGAAGTCACGGTAGGAATGAGCAGTTCTTC
TRBJ2-5,TRBV6-1,NA,few,CASSRAGGAEETQYF,TGTGCCAGCAGCCGAGCGGGCGGGGCCGAAGAGACCCAGTACTTC
TRBJ1-6,TRBV15,NA,many,CATSRGSWDNSPLHF,TGTGCCACCAGCAGAGGCAGCTGGGATAATTCACCCCTCCACTTT
TRBJ2-3,TRBV19,NA,many,CASSLRTGDTQYF,TGTGCCAGTAGCCTAAGAACAGGAGATACGCAGTATTTT
TRBJ2-5,TRBV5-1,NA,many,CASSLTPGQDTQYF,TGCGCCAGCAGCTTAACCCCGGGGCAAGATACCCAGTACTTC
TRBJ1-5,TRBV12-3/TRBV12-4,TRBD1,few,CASREQGGRNQPQHF,TGTGCCAGCAGAGAACAGGGGGGACGGAATCAGCCCCAGCATTTT
TRBJ2-7,TRBV5-6,NA,NA,CASSLGGGQEQYF,TGTGCCAGCAGCTTGGGAGGCGGGCAGGAGCAGTACTTC
TRBJ2-6,TRBV28,NA,many,CASSTPAGANVLTF,TGTGCCAGCTCCACACCAGCTGGGGCCAACGTCCTGACTTTC
TRBJ1-4,TRBV5-1,NA,many,CASSSRTNEKLFF,TGCGCCAGCAGCTCCCGGACAAATGAAAAACTGTTTTTT
TRBJ2-7,TRBV7-9,NA,many,CASSPSARGTYEQYF,TGTGCCAGCAGCCCCTCCGCGCGGGGCACCTACGAGCAGTACTTC